This entry lists 15 T cell receptor beta chains sequenced from one sample in a study of T-cell memory formation after mild COVID-19. MiXCR, applied by TCRdb to the 5' RACE reads, yields one record per CDR3 protein. This sample carries 45,000 to 55,000 distinct CDR3 sequences, around 7.3% of them seen once, and the ten largest clones take approximately 1.4%. The sample taken for sequencing was PBMCs or a T cell subset sorted from them (not recorded which). These receptors were taken from a man younger than 30 who had mild COVID-19 (a few samples of this study predate the infection). Cell type and time point are not known.

This clonotype was counted only a few times. The chain employs TRBV18 and TRBJ1-6; maybe TRBD1 (5 bases). V was clipped by 3 bases and J by 10 bases, with 16 bases between them. In germline, CDR1 is KGHSH, CDR2 LQKENI. The CDR3 contains 15 residues. The CDR3 coding sequence is TGTGCCAGCTCACCCCTCGGGACGGCAGTGTCACCCCTCCACTTT. It translates to CASSPLGTAVSPLHF. The full variable domain, rest sourced from reference TRBV18 and TRBJ1-6, is NAGVMQNPRHLVRRRGQEARLRCSPMKGHSHVYWYRQLPEEGLKFMVYLQKENIIDESGMPKERFSAEFPKEGPSILRIQQVVRGDSAAYFCASSPLGTAVSPLHFGNGTRLTVT.

The table lists this clonotype with a few counts. This chain uses TRBV27 with TRBJ2-1; weak D call: TRBD1 (6 bases). CDR3 size: 14 residues. The ends were cut back, 5 bases at V and 5 bases at J, with 13 bases in the middle. Per germline, CDR1 MNHEY and CDR2 SMNVEV (reference sequence). CDR3 coding DNA: TGTGCCAGCAGTCCCCTCGGACAGCACAATGAGCAGTTCTTC. It yields the protein CASSPLGQHNEQFF.

This clonotype was recorded a few times. V is TRBV20-1 and J is TRBJ2-3; TRBD2 matches 12 bases. Looked up from germline, CDR1 is DFQATT and CDR2 is SNEGSKA (reference sequence). This CDR3 is built from 15 residues. After removal of 5 bases from V and 5 bases from J, the junction contained 8 bases not matched to a gene. CDR3 nucleotides: TGCAGTGCTCCCCCTTCTAGCGGGGGGGGAGATACGCAGTATTTT. Translated, it gives CSAPPSSGGGDTQYF.

The chain joins TRBV18 to TRBJ2-7, with D hard to call. V was trimmed by 3 bases and J by 4 bases, leaving 13 bases between them. CDR1 is KGHSH, CDR2 LQKENI, per germline. The CDR3 is 14 residues long. CDR3 bases: TGTGCCAGCTCACCCCGAACAGACTCGTACGAGCAGTACGTC. It encodes CASSPRTDSYEQYV.

The V and J genes are TRBV20-1 and TRBJ1-5; possibly TRBD1 for D (5 bases). V shed 6 bases and J shed 4 bases, with 16 bases lying between them. The CDR3 length is 14 residues. Germline values: CDR1 DFQATT, CDR2 SNEGSKA (reference sequence). The CDR3 loop reads CSAVPGRMNQPQHF. CDR3 coding DNA: TGCAGTGCCGTCCCGGGACGCATGAATCAGCCCCAGCATTTT.

This clonotype was counted only a few times. J is TRBJ1-5 and V is TRBV6-2 or TRBV6-3, with D unclear. CDR3 length equals 14 residues. The V gene's germline CDR1 is MNHEY and CDR2 SVGEGT. Trimming cost V 6 bases and J 3 bases, with 12 bases left between them. The CDR3 nucleotides are TGTGCCAGCAGCCCCGGGCGGCACAATCAGCCCCAGCATTTT. Translated: CASSPGRHNQPQHF.

This clonotype has only a few counts. V usage is TRBV4-2 and J usage is TRBJ2-1; D uncertain. This CDR3 region has 13 residues. The germline V gene encodes CDR1 LGHNA and CDR2 YNFKEQ. The V end lost 3 bases, the J end lost 10 bases, and 13 bases lay between the germline ends. The CDR3 nucleotides are TGTGCCAGCAGCCATCAGAAAGGTCTCGAGCAGTTCTTC. The encoded protein is CASSHQKGLEQFF.

The chain combines TRBV29-1 with TRBJ1-4; D gene ambiguous. Trimming stripped 4 bases from V and 5 bases from J, with 8 bases between. Per the germline V gene, CDR1 is SQVTM and CDR2 is ANQGSEA. The CDR3 runs 12 residues. CDR3 in amino acids: CSVGQSNEKLFF. CDR3 in DNA: TGCAGCGTTGGCCAGTCCAATGAAAAACTGTTTTTT.

This clonotype was seen at least ten times. CDR3 in amino acids: CASSLMGRTASGELFF. The CDR3 nucleotides are TGTGCCAGCAGCTTAATGGGCAGGACAGCCTCCGGGGAGCTGTTTTTT. The chain is built from TRBV7-3 and TRBJ2-2; maybe TRBD1 (6 bases). This CDR3 comprises 16 residues. Germline V CDR1 and CDR2: SGHTA, FQGTGA. The V gene lost 1 base and the J gene lost 6 bases, with 15 bases spanning the gap.

This clonotype has just a few counts. The V and J genes are TRBV3-1 and TRBJ1-1; D is uncertain. Germline V gene data show CDR1 as LGHDT and CDR2 as YNNKEL (reference sequence). The V gene lost 1 base and the J gene lost 3 bases, with 9 bases spanning the gap. The CDR3 runs to 14 residues. The CDR3 region is CASSQAQLDTEAFF. CDR3 DNA: TGTGCCAGCAGCCAAGCACAGTTAGACACTGAAGCTTTCTTT.

This clonotype was counted many times. V is TRBV12-3 or TRBV12-4 and J is TRBJ2-5, with D perhaps TRBD1 (6 bases). The CDR3 runs to 13 residues. The V and J ends lost 7 bases and 0 bases respectively, with 9 bases between them. The CDR3 spells CASNTGNQETQYF. The CDR3 bases are TGTGCCAGCAATACAGGGAACCAAGAGACCCAGTACTTC.

The chain carries TRBV10-3 and TRBJ2-7; no reliable D call. The germline gives CDR1 ENHRY, CDR2 SYGVKD. This CDR3 spans 12 amino acids. V gave up 10 bases and J gave up 0 bases, with 10 bases separating them. CDR3 sequence (DNA): TGTGCCAGCACCAGTAGCTCCTACGAGCAGTACTTC. This sequence encodes CASTSSSYEQYF.

This clonotype was counted only a few times. The chain uses TRBV28 and TRBJ2-3; the D gene is possibly TRBD2 (5 bases). V was pared by 3 bases and J by 1 base, with 11 bases between. Germline-derived CDR1 and CDR2 are MDHEN and SYDVKM. The CDR3 is 15 residues long. CDR3 sequence (DNA): TGTGCCAGCAGTTTGGGAAGCGGAGGCACAGATACGCAGTATTTT. This sequence encodes CASSLGSGGTDTQYF.

This clonotype was recorded a few times. The J gene is TRBJ1-2, the V gene TRBV6-6, with D uncertain. The CDR3 consists of 11 residues. Trimming pared 6 bases from V and 2 bases from J, leaving 4 bases between. Germline V gene sequence: CDR1 MNHNY, CDR2 SVGAGI (reference sequence). The CDR3: CASRNNYGYTF. For the CDR3, the DNA is TGTGCCAGCAGGAACAACTATGGCTACACCTTC.

This chain uses TRBV5-1 with TRBJ2-2; 12 nucleotides agree with TRBD2. Per the germline V gene, CDR1 is SGHRS and CDR2 is YFSETQ. This CDR3 region has 18 residues. Trimming cost V 0 bases and J 6 bases; bases outside gene matches: 9. CDR3 in amino acids: CASSLAPSGGAGAGELFF. The DNA of the CDR3 is TGCGCCAGCAGCTTGGCCCCTAGCGGGGGGGCCGGGGCCGGGGAGCTGTTTTTT.